This record covers a single TCR beta chain. Its target is not known. V dropped 3 bases and J dropped 4 bases, with 12 bases sitting between them. The CDR3 consists of 13 residues. CDR1 and CDR2 from the germline V gene are GTSNPN and SVGIG (reference sequence). The data are from a study of beta chain features in type 1 diabetes. Findings of the study overall: In all four CD4+ subsets, TCRB CDR3 length was significantly, moderately reduced in type 1 diabetes.

The authors reverse transcribed all of the isolated RNA, so sequencing captured expressed TCRB transcripts. Assay used: immunoSEQ multiplex PCR; TCRdb lists only in-frame clones, some missing. The sample records over 150,000 clones, under 13% being singletons. Naive, central memory, regulatory and stem cell-like memory cells within the CD4+ compartment were sorted using CD45RO/CCR7/CD25/CD127/CD95/CD27. The clonotype comes from a man aged 25 to 45 with type 1 diabetes. Input material: central memory CD4+ T cells from blood. The rearrangement joins TRBV30 to TRBJ1-2, with D possibly TRBD1 on 5 matching bases. In DNA, the CDR3 is TGTGCCTGGAGCCAAGGGGATCGCTATGGCTACACCTTC. Translation: CAWSQGDRYGYTF.